This TCR beta chain derives from a study of blood T cell dynamics during melanoma immunotherapy. Study summary: First-line therapy was either pembrolizumab or nivolumab with ipilimumab for metastatic melanoma.

Regarding time point: pre-treatment baseline. Patients had no prior systemic cancer treatment, immunosuppressants or other active cancers. Overall study findings and caveats: The most clonal sorted CD8+ subset, immune-effector cells, was closest to cell-free DNA CDR3 sequences.

This CDR3 contains 15 residues. In germline, CDR1 is SGHVS, CDR2 FNYEAQ. V shed 5 bases and J shed 2 bases, with 16 bases lying between them. Concerning this clone itself: No antigen is known for it.

The assay received all extracted DNA from sorted CD8+ subsets. Sequencing used immunoSEQ multiplex PCR; TCRdb keeps in-frame clones, though not all of them. This table has 13,000 or so clones, roughly nine tenths appearing once. The V and J genes are TRBV7-6 and TRBJ2-7; a weak D match, TRBD1 (6 bases). This specimen was effector memory CD8+ T cells from blood, taken from a patient treated with checkpoint blockade. The clonotype comes from a human donor with melanoma. The CDR3: CASSPPWGRTYEQYF. DNA for the CDR3: TGTGCCAGCAGCCCACCCTGGGGGCGAACCTACGAGCAGTACTTC.